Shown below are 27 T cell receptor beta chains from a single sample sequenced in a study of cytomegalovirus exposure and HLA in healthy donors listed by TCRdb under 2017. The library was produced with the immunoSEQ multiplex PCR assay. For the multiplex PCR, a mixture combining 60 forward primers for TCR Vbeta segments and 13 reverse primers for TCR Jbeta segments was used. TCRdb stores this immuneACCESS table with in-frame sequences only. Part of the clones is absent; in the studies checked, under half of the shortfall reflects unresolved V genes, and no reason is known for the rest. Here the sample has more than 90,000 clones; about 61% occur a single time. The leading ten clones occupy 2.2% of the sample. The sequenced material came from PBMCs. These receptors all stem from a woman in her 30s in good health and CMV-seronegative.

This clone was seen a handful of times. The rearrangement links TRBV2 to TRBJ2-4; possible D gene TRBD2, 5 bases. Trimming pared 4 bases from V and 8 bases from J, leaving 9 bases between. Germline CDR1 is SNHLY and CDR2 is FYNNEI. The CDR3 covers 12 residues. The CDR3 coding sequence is TGTGCCAGCAGTGCGGGAACTGACATTCAGTACTTC. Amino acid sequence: CASSAGTDIQYF.

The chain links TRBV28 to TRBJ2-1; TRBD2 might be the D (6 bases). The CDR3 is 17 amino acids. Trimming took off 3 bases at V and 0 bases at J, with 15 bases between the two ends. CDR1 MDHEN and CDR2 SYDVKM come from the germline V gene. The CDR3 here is CASSFSFGGSSYNEQFF. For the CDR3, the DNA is TGTGCCAGCAGTTTCTCCTTTGGAGGGAGCTCCTACAATGAGCAGTTCTTC.

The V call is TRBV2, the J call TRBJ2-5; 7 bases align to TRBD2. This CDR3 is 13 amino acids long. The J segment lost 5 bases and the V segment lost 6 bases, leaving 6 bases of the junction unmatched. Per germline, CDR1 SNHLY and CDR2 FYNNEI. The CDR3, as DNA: TGTGCCAGCAGAGGACTAGTAGGCGAGACCCAGTACTTC. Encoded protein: CASRGLVGETQYF. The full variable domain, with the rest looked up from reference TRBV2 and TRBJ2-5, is EPEVTQTPSHQVTQMGQEVILRCVPISNHLYFYWYRQILGQKVEFLVSFYNNEISEKSEIFDDQFSVERPDGSNFTLKIRSTKLEDSAMYFCASRGLVGETQYFGPGTRLLVL.

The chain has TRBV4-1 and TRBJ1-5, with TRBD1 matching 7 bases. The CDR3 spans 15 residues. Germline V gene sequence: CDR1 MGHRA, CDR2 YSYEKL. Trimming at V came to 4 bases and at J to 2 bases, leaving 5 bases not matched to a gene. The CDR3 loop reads CASSLTGTGNQPQHF. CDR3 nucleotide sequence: TGCGCCAGCAGCCTAACCGGGACAGGCAATCAGCCCCAGCATTTT.

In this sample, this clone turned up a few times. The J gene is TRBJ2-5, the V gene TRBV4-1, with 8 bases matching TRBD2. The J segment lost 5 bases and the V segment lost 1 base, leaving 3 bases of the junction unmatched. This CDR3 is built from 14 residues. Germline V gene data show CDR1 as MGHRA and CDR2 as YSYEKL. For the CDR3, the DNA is TGCGCCAGCAGCCAAGGACTAGCGTCGGAGACCCAGTACTTC. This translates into CASSQGLASETQYF.

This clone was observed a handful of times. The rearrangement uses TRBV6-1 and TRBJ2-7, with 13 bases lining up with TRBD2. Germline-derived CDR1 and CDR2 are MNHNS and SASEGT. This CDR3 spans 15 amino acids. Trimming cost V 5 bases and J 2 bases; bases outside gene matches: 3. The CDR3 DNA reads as TGTGCCAGCAGTACTGGGACTAGCGGGACCTACGAGCAGTACTTC. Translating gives CASSTGTSGTYEQYF.

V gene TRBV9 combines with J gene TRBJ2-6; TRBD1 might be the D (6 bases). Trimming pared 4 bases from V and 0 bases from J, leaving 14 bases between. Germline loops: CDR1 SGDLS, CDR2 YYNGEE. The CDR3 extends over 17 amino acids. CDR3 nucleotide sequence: TGTGCCAGCAGCCCCGAACCGGACAGCTCTGGGGCCAACGTCCTGACTTTC. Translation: CASSPEPDSSGANVLTF.

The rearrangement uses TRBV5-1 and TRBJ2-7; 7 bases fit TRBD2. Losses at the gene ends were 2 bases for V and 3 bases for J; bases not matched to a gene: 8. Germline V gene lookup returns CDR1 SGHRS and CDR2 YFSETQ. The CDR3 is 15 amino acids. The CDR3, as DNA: TGCGCCAGCAGCTTACTAGCGTCCTATTTCTACGAGCAGTACTTC. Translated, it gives CASSLLASYFYEQYF.

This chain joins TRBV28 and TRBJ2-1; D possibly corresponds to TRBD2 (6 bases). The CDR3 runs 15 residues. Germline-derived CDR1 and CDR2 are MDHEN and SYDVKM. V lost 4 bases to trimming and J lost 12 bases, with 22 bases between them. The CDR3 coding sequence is TGTGCCAGCAGTTCACGCCGACTGACTAGTGGTGGGCAGTTCTTC. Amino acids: CASSSRRLTSGGQFF.

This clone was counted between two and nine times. In nucleotides, the CDR3 is TGTGCCTGGAGTGTATTGAGCGGGAGTATGGGCATTCAGTACTTC. Its protein product is CAWSVLSGSMGIQYF. V gene TRBV30 combines with J gene TRBJ2-4; 8 nucleotides match TRBD2. The germline V gene encodes CDR1 GTSNPN and CDR2 SVGIG (reference sequence). CDR3 size: 15 residues. V lost 0 bases and J lost 9; bases outside the gene matches: 10.

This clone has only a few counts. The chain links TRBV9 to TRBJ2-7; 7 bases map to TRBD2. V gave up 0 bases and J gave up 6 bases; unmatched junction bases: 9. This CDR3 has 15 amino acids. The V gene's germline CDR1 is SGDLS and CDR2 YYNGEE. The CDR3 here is CASSVAAGVMGEQYF. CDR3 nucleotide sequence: TGTGCCAGCAGCGTAGCGGCGGGAGTGATGGGCGAGCAGTACTTC.

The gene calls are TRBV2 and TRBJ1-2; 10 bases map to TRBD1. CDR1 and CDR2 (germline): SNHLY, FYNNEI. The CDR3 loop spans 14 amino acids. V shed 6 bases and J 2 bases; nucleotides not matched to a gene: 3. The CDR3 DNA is TGTGCCAGCAGGAGGGGACAGGGGAACTATGGCTACACCTTC. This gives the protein CASRRGQGNYGYTF.

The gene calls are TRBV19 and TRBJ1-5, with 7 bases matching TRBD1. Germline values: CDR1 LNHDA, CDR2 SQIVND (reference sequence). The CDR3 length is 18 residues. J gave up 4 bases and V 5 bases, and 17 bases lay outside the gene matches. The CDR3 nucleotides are TGTGCCAGTAGTGCCTCGATGACAAGAACAGGGGTTAATCAGCCCCAGCATTTT. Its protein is CASSASMTRTGVNQPQHF.

The CDR3 nucleotides are TGTGCCAGCAGCTTGGGACAGGGCCAGGAAAAACTGTTTTTT. Amino acid sequence: CASSLGQGQEKLFF. The genes are TRBV7-9 and TRBJ1-4; 9 nucleotides line up with TRBD1. This CDR3 comprises 14 residues. V shed 3 bases, J shed 8 bases, and the junction held 4 bases outside the gene matches. The germline CDR1 and CDR2 sequences are SEHNR and FQNEAQ (reference sequence).

This chain's CDR3 is CASSFSTPSYEQYF. CDR3 nucleotides: TGTGCCAGCAGTTTTTCGACTCCCTCCTACGAGCAGTACTTC. The chain carries TRBV28 and TRBJ2-7; D remains ambiguous. The CDR3 has 14 residues. Between the trimmed V and J ends, which lost 3 bases and 0 bases, there was a span of 9 bases. Germline CDR1 MDHEN, CDR2 SYDVKM. Full variable domain (remainder filled in from reference TRBV28 and TRBJ2-7): DVKVTQSSRYLVKRTGEKVFLECVQDMDHENMFWYRQDPGLGLRLIYFSYDVKMKEKGDIPEGYSVSREKKERFSLILESASTNQTSMYLCASSFSTPSYEQYFGPGTRLTVT.

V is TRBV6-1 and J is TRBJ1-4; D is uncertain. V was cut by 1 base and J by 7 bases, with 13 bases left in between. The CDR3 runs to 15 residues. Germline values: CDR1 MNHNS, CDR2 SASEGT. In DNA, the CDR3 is TGTGCCAGCAGTGAAGAGGCCAGGCGGGGTGAAAAACTGTTTTTT. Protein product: CASSEEARRGEKLFF.

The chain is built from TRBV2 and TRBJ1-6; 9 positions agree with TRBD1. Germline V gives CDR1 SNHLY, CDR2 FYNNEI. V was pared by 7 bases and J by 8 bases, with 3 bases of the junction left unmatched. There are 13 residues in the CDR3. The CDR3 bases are TGTGCCAGCACGCGGGACAGGGATTCACCCCTCCACTTT. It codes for CASTRDRDSPLHF.

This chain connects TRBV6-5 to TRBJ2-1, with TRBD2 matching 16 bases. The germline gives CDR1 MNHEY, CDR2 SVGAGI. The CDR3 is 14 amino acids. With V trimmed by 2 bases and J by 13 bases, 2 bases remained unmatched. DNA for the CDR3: TGTGCCAGCAGTTACGGGACTAGCGGGAGGGAACAGTTCTTC. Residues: CASSYGTSGREQFF.

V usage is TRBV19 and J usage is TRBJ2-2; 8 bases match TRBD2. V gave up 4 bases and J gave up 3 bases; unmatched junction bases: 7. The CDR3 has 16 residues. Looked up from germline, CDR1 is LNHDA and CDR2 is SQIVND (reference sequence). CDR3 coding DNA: TGTGCCAGTAGTAGGGAGCGGGAGACGTACACCGGGGAGCTGTTTTTT. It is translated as CASSRERETYTGELFF.

This CDR3 is CASSDALAGGRNEQFF. CDR3 bases: TGTGCCAGCAGTGATGCCCTAGCGGGAGGGAGGAATGAGCAGTTCTTC. V is TRBV6-1 and J is TRBJ2-1; 12 positions match TRBD2. This CDR3 comprises 16 residues. V lost 3 bases, J lost 7 bases, and 7 bases stayed unmatched. Per germline, CDR1 MNHNS and CDR2 SASEGT.

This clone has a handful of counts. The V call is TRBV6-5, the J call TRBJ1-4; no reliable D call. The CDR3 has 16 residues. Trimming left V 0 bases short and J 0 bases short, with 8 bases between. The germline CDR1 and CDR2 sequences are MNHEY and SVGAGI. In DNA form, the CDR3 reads TGTGCCAGCAGTTACTCGTGGACTGCAACTAATGAAAAACTGTTTTTT. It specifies CASSYSWTATNEKLFF.

CDR3 in amino acids: CASNYRVEQPQHF. The CDR3, as DNA: TGTGCCAGCAATTACAGGGTCGAACAGCCCCAGCATTTT. The chain has TRBV2 and TRBJ1-5, with D possibly TRBD1 on 6 matching bases. This CDR3 is built from 13 residues. V shed 7 bases and J shed 7 bases, with 14 bases lying between them. Germline CDR1 and CDR2: SNHLY and FYNNEI.

CDR3 loop: CSAAPTGQGLYF. The CDR3, as DNA: TGCAGCGCAGCCCCCACGGGACAGGGCCTGTACTTC. This chain connects TRBV29-1 to TRBJ2-4; TRBD1 agrees at 9 bases. The ends lost 7 bases at V and 15 bases at J; junction bases unmatched: 13. Germline-derived CDR1 and CDR2 are SQVTM and ANQGSEA. The length of the CDR3 is 12 residues.

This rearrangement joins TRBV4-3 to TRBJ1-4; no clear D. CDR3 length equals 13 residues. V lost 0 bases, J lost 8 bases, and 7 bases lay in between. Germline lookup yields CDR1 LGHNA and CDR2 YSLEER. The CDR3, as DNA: TGCGCCAGCAGCCAAGATCGTCGGGAAAAACTGTTTTTT. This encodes CASSQDRREKLFF.

CDR3 nucleotide sequence: TGCGCCAGCAGCTTGGTAGGGGGACAGGCAAACACCGGGGAGCTGTTTTTT. Residues: CASSLVGGQANTGELFF. The V gene is TRBV5-1, the J gene TRBJ2-2, with 8 bases that match TRBD1. From germline, CDR1 is SGHRS and CDR2 YFSETQ. This CDR3 has 17 residues. V dropped 0 bases and J dropped 2; count of bases not matched to a gene: 6.

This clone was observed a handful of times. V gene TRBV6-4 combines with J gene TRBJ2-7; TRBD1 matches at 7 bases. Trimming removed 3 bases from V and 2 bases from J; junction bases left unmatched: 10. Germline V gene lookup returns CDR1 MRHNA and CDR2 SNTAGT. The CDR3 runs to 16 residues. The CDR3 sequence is CASSDCIPGQTYEQYF. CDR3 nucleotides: TGTGCCAGCAGTGATTGTATACCGGGACAGACCTACGAGCAGTACTTC.

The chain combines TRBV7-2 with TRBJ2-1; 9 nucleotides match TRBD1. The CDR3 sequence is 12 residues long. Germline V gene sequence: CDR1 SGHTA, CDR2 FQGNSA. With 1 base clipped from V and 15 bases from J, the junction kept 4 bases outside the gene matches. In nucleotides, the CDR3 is TGTGCCAGCAGCTTAGAAGCGGACAGGGGGTTCTTC. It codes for CASSLEADRGFF.